This TCR beta chain stems from a study of shared clonotypes between healthy human individuals. As for the study in general: Three plates each covered CD4 naive and memory; CD8 naive two, CD8 memory one.

V was shortened by 4 bases and J by 4 bases, with 12 bases between the two germline ends. Germline CDR1 SGHDT, CDR2 YYEEEE. The CDR3 sequence is 14 residues long. Worth noting for this clone: Its antigen is not identified.

Sequencing used immunoSEQ multiplex PCR; TCRdb keeps in-frame clones, though not all of them. The sample lists hundreds of thousands of clones; 92% were seen once. CD45RO-negative CD8 cells positively selected for CCR7 made up the naive population, which excluded terminally differentiated effector memory CD45RA+ cells. There were only Caucasian adults among the donors, and all lived in Nashville, Tennessee. Study-wide points: Among the subsets, naive ones generally showed larger estimated richness than memory ones.

This TCR was recovered from a man aged 30-40 years in good health. The chain has TRBV5-6 and TRBJ2-4; D is perhaps TRBD1 (5 bases). The sequenced material came from naive CD8+ T cells sorted from blood. The CDR3 protein is CASSPDGQKNIQYF. As DNA, the CDR3 is TGTGCCAGCAGCCCGGACGGACAAAAAAACATTCAGTACTTC.